This is a list of T cell receptor beta chains from one sample in a study of blood T cells in healthy people across ages. Each CDR3 protein gets one entry after TCRdb re-called the 5' RACE reads with MiXCR. The table lists around 520,000 distinct CDR3 sequences, approximately 26% of them singletons, with about 3.3% in the top ten. A further study also used this sample, focusing on T cells of mothers and their children.

Sequencing input: blood. All receptors come from a boy younger than 10 in good health. The CDR3 runs from the conserved cysteine through the conserved F or W. Fields, in order: CDR3 DNA, CDR3 protein, D gene, J gene, clone size, V gene. The D gene is left open where the match is weak. Rows give clone size only sometimes, using once, few, many, or a class for an expanded clone.

TGTGCCAGCAGTTCCTGGACTAGCGGGGAGACCCAGTACTTC CASSSWTSGETQYF TRBD2 TRBJ2-5 - TRBV7-9
TGTGCCAGCAGTTACCTTGACAGCTCTGGAAACACCATATATTTT CASSYLDSSGNTIYF - TRBJ1-3 - TRBV6-6
TGTGCCAGCAGTTCTACCGGGACGAGTGAAACTGAAGCTTTCTTT CASSSTGTSETEAFF - TRBJ1-1 - TRBV11-2
TGCGCCAGCAGCGTACTGGCGGGGGCTCTGGCCGGGGAGCTGTTTTTT CASSVLAGALAGELFF - TRBJ2-2 - TRBV5-1
TGTGCCAGCAGCTATGGAGGGGCTGCAGAAAAACTGTTTTTT CASSYGGAAEKLFF - TRBJ1-4 few TRBV6-1
TGCGCCAGCAGCTACCTAGCGGGAGGGCCCAATGAGCAGTTCTTC CASSYLAGGPNEQFF TRBD2 TRBJ2-1 - TRBV5-1
TGTGCCAGCAGCTTACAGGGGTACCAGTACTTC CASSLQGYQYF - TRBJ2-5 - TRBV7-9
TGTGCCAGCAGCTTAGTTAAGGGCTCTGGGGCCAACGTCCTGACTTTC CASSLVKGSGANVLTF - TRBJ2-6 few TRBV7-2
TGTGCCAGCAGTTACGGAAGAGGGGGGCGAGAGACCCAGTACTTC CASSYGRGGRETQYF - TRBJ2-5 few TRBV6-2/TRBV6-3
TGTGCCAGCAGTCAGACCGGGGGAGGTGAAAAACTGTTTTTT CASSQTGGGEKLFF - TRBJ1-4 - TRBV2
TGTGCCAGCAGCACTAGCGGGAGTACCTACGAGCAGTACTTC CASSTSGSTYEQYF TRBD2 TRBJ2-7 few TRBV12-3/TRBV12-4
TGTGCCACCAGCAGAGGTTCCGTTACCCTGTACAATGAGCAGTTCTTC CATSRGSVTLYNEQFF - TRBJ2-1 many TRBV15
TGCGCCAGCAGCCCCCTCGGCGGGAATTCACCCCTCCACTTT CASSPLGGNSPLHF - TRBJ1-6 few TRBV4-1
TGTGCCAGCAGCGTCCGGGCCTCGAAAACGTATACAGATACGCAGTATTTT CASSVRASKTYTDTQYF - TRBJ2-3 - TRBV7-2
TGCAGTGCTAGAGAAACAGGTCGGTCTAATTCACCCCTCCACTTT CSARETGRSNSPLHF - TRBJ1-6 few TRBV20-1
TGTGCCGCGGGCTCTCGGGACAGGGCCTTTTATGGCTACACCTTC CAAGSRDRAFYGYTF TRBD1 TRBJ1-2 - TRBV7-9
TGTGCCAGCAGTTTATCAGTCTTGGCAGAGTACAAGCAGTACTTC CASSLSVLAEYKQYF - TRBJ2-7 few TRBV28
TGCGCCAGCAGCTCCTCTCGGACTAGCGGGTACAATGAGCAGTTCTTC CASSSSRTSGYNEQFF TRBD2 TRBJ2-1 - TRBV5-1
TGTGCCAGCAGAGCAGGGCGATTGACTTTCTTT CASRAGRLTFF - TRBJ1-1 - TRBV6-5
TGTGCCAGCAGCTTAGGTCTGGGCACTGAAGCTTTCTTT CASSLGLGTEAFF - TRBJ1-1 - TRBV7-9
TGTGCCAGCAGCCTTCGGGGGGAGCTTAACACTGAAGCTTTCTTT CASSLRGELNTEAFF - TRBJ1-1 - TRBV28
TGCAGTGCTAGATCCCCAACAGATACGCAGTATTTT CSARSPTDTQYF - TRBJ2-3 - TRBV20-1
TGCGCCAGCATAGACAGCCCCCCCGGGGAGCTGTTTTTT CASIDSPPGELFF - TRBJ2-2 - TRBV10-1
TGTGCCTGGAGTGCCCTCCCTTTCGGCTACACCTTC CAWSALPFGYTF - TRBJ1-2 few TRBV30
TGTGCCAGTAGTGACCGGACTGACTTCTCCTACGAGCAGTACTTC CASSDRTDFSYEQYF - TRBJ2-7 - TRBV19
TGTGCCAGCAGCCAATTCCCTAGCGATGAGCAGTTCTTC CASSQFPSDEQFF - TRBJ2-1 few TRBV7-9
TGCAGTGCTAGAGATGGCAGGTACTACGAGCAGTACTTC CSARDGRYYEQYF - TRBJ2-7 - TRBV20-1
TGTGCCAGCAACTCTGACACCCACCGTGGGTACGGTGAAAAACTGTTTTTT CASNSDTHRGYGEKLFF - TRBJ1-4 - TRBV6-2/TRBV6-3
TGTGCCAGCAGGCCAACAGGGTTGGGTGAAGAGACCCAGTACTTC CASRPTGLGEETQYF - TRBJ2-5 few TRBV5-5
TGTGCCAGCAGTGAATCAGGGAGCCGTAACTATGGCTACACCTTC CASSESGSRNYGYTF - TRBJ1-2 few TRBV6-1
TGTGCCAGCAGCAGGACAGGAACCAGATGGGAACTGTTTTTT CASSRTGTRWELFF TRBD1 TRBJ1-4 - TRBV7-2
TGTGCCAGCTCACCGCCGGGAGGAAATCGGCCCCAGCATTTT CASSPPGGNRPQHF - TRBJ1-5 few TRBV18
TGCAGCGTCGGGTGGGATTACACTGAAGCTTTCTTT CSVGWDYTEAFF - TRBJ1-1 - TRBV29-1
TGCAGCGCCTTCGGGACAGGGACTGACGAGCAGTACTTC CSAFGTGTDEQYF TRBD1 TRBJ2-7 - TRBV29-1
TGTGCCAGCTCACCGGACAGAAACTATGGCTACACCTTC CASSPDRNYGYTF - TRBJ1-2 many TRBV12-3/TRBV12-4
TGCGCCATCAGTGGTGGGGGCAGGGGCAACACTGAAGCTTTCTTT CAISGGGRGNTEAFF - TRBJ1-1 - TRBV10-3
TGTGCCAGCAGTTGCCCCCCCCCCTATGGGTCGCGAGAGACCCAGTACTTC CASSCPPPYGSRETQYF - TRBJ2-5 - TRBV6-5
TGTGCCAGCAGTGAAACGGGCCTAAGGGAACAGTACTTC CASSETGLREQYF - TRBJ2-7 - TRBV25-1
TGTACCAGCAGCCTAGGCGTAGCGGACAACACCGGGGAGCTGTTTTTT CTSSLGVADNTGELFF - TRBJ2-2 few TRBV7-6
TGTGCCAGCAGTTGGGACAGGTGGAATGAGCAGTTCTTC CASSWDRWNEQFF TRBD1 TRBJ2-1 - TRBV6-5
TGTGCCAGTAGTATAGGGTGGCGGCGGGAGAGGAGCTCCTACGAGCAGTACTTC CASSIGWRRERSSYEQYF TRBD2 TRBJ2-7 - TRBV19
TGTGCCACCAGTGATTTTCGGGGGGATGGCTACACCTTC CATSDFRGDGYTF - TRBJ1-2 few TRBV24-1
TGTGCCAGCAGTCACTTGAAACTAAGGGGGAACACTGAAGCTTTCTTT CASSHLKLRGNTEAFF - TRBJ1-1 - TRBV6-5
TGCGCCAGCAGCAGGGACAGGGGTTACCAAGAGACCCAGTACTTC CASSRDRGYQETQYF TRBD1 TRBJ2-5 few TRBV5-1
TGTGCCAGCCTACGATCGGCCGGGGGGCGAGGCAATGAGCAGTTCTTC CASLRSAGGRGNEQFF - TRBJ2-1 many TRBV2
TGCAGCGTCGACCCGGGACTAGCGGGATCACAGGCATACAATGAGCAGTTCTTC CSVDPGLAGSQAYNEQFF TRBD2 TRBJ2-1 many TRBV29-1
TGTGCCAGCAGCGTTCGTCGTGGGACAGGGGGTGCGCAGTATTTT CASSVRRGTGGAQYF TRBD1 TRBJ2-3 few TRBV9
TGTGCCTGGAGTGTAGGGGTAGCGGGGGGGTTGCTGTATTTT CAWSVGVAGGLLYF TRBD2 TRBJ2-3 few TRBV30
TGTGCCAGCTCACCAGATAGCAATCAGCCCCAGCATTTT CASSPDSNQPQHF - TRBJ1-5 many TRBV5-1
TGTGCCAGCAGTCCCGGAGAGAAACCAGATACGCAGTATTTT CASSPGEKPDTQYF - TRBJ2-3 few TRBV3-1
TGTGCCAGCAGCGTAGGCCTGGATAGTGGCGAGCAGTTCTTC CASSVGLDSGEQFF - TRBJ2-1 - TRBV9
TGTGCCAGCAGTGTCGGGGGTTGGCAAGAGACCCAGTACTTC CASSVGGWQETQYF - TRBJ2-5 - TRBV2
TGCAGTGCTAGTATCGCGAGGAGGAATCAGCCCCAGCATTTT CSASIARRNQPQHF - TRBJ1-5 - TRBV20-1
TGTGCCAGCAGGCTAGCGGGGTTGACCCAGTACTTC CASRLAGLTQYF TRBD2 TRBJ2-5 - TRBV2
TGCGCCAGCAGCTTTAACCCCTACAATGAGCAGTTCTTC CASSFNPYNEQFF - TRBJ2-1 - TRBV5-1
TGTGCCAGCAGCTCGCCGGGACGCGGTGGCTACACCTTC CASSSPGRGGYTF - TRBJ1-2 - TRBV7-9
TGTGCCAGCAGCTTAGTTGGGGGAGAGACAGGGGTTCAGTACTTC CASSLVGGETGVQYF TRBD1 TRBJ2-5 - TRBV7-8
TGTGCCAGCGGTTCCGCAGTGGATGCCAAAAACATTCAGTACTTC CASGSAVDAKNIQYF - TRBJ2-4 - TRBV28
TGCAGTGCTAGAGATAAGGAATGGCTCGCCTTC CSARDKEWLAF - TRBJ1-2 - TRBV20-1
TGTGCTAGTGGTTCACAGGGGGCCTCCTACAATGAGCAGTTCTTC CASGSQGASYNEQFF TRBD1 TRBJ2-1 - TRBV12-5